The rows below give T cell receptor beta chains drawn from one sample of a study of shared clonotypes between healthy human individuals. Clones were sequenced by immunoSEQ multiplex PCR, and TCRdb holds only the in-frame ones, with some missing. The sample holds hundreds of thousands of clones, more than 70% seen once. Sequencing was performed on memory CD4+ T cells sorted from blood. The receptors shown here come from a woman aged 25 to 39 in good health. The CDR3 runs from the conserved cysteine through the conserved F or W. A D gene is named only where the DNA matches it firmly. Expanded clones are given a class, and other clones once, few, many or no size at all.

TRBJ1-3,NA,TRBV10-3,NA,CAISATDSGNTIYF,TGTGCCATCAGTGCAACGGACTCTGGAAACACCATATATTTT
TRBJ2-7,TRBD1,TRBV12-5,NA,CASALGTAQYPYEQYF,TGTGCTAGTGCCCTTGGGACAGCGCAATATCCCTACGAGCAGTACTTC
TRBJ2-3,NA,TRBV18,NA,CASSPSSTDTQYF,TGTGCCAGCTCACCAAGTAGCACAGATACGCAGTATTTT
TRBJ1-2,NA,TRBV28,NA,CASSLSPGARGYTF,TGTGCCAGCAGTTTATCGCCAGGGGCTCGTGGCTACACCTTC
TRBJ2-1,TRBD1,TRBV5-1,NA,CASSTIPGQDYNEQFF,TGCGCCAGCAGCACCATTCCGGGACAGGACTACAATGAGCAGTTCTTC
TRBJ2-3,TRBD1,TRBV11-2,NA,CASSFLTGSTADTQYF,TGTGCCAGCAGCTTCCTGACAGGGTCAACGGCAGATACGCAGTATTTT
TRBJ2-2,NA,TRBV28,few,CATQRGTGELFF,TGTGCCACCCAGAGGGGGACCGGGGAGCTGTTTTTT
TRBJ1-3,NA,TRBV4-1,NA,CASSQDLLSKRPNTIYF,TGCGCCAGCAGCCAAGATCTTCTATCCAAGCGCCCAAACACCATATATTTT
TRBJ1-2,TRBD1,TRBV9,NA,CASSTLRRMGQGGYGYTF,TGTGCCAGCAGCACCCTGCGTCGAATGGGACAGGGGGGCTATGGCTACACCTTC
TRBJ1-2,NA,TRBV2,NA,CASSENSVSGYTF,TGTGCCAGCAGTGAAAATTCCGTATCGGGCTACACCTTC
TRBJ2-5,TRBD2,TRBV30,NA,CAWSVTSGKETQYF,TGTGCCTGGAGTGTGACTAGCGGAAAAGAGACCCAGTACTTC
TRBJ1-5,NA,TRBV7-8,NA,CASSRSRFGNQPQHF,TGTGCCAGCAGCCGTTCGCGGTTTGGCAATCAGCCCCAGCATTTT
TRBJ2-7,TRBD2,TRBV5-1,NA,CASSQGTSGSYEQYF,TGCGCCAGCAGCCAAGGGACTAGCGGTTCCTACGAGCAGTACTTC
TRBJ2-5,TRBD2,TRBV2,few,CASSGEGETQYF,TGTGCCAGCAGTGGGGAGGGGGAGACCCAGTACTTC
TRBJ1-5,NA,TRBV6-1,once,CASSEAPWENQPQHF,TGTGCCAGCAGTGAAGCGCCGTGGGAGAATCAGCCCCAGCATTTT
TRBJ2-5,TRBD1,TRBV11-2,NA,CASSHGQGKETQYF,TGTGCCAGCAGCCACGGACAGGGAAAAGAGACCCAGTACTTC
TRBJ2-7,NA,TRBV7-2,NA,CASSLMVWGSYEQYF,TGTGCCAGCAGCTTAATGGTCTGGGGGTCCTACGAGCAGTACTTC
TRBJ2-7,TRBD2,TRBV14,NA,CASSQGPDGRAYEQYF,TGTGCCAGCAGCCAAGGACCGGACGGGAGGGCCTACGAGCAGTACTTC
TRBJ2-2,TRBD2,TRBV18,few,CASSLPAGGGTGELFF,TGTGCCAGCTCACTACCGGCGGGAGGCGGCACCGGGGAGCTGTTTTTT
TRBJ2-7,TRBD2,TRBV10-3,many,CAIRGEGMGEQYF,TGTGCCATCAGGGGGGAGGGGATGGGCGAGCAGTACTTC
TRBJ2-1,NA,TRBV30,NA,CAWMIVDEQFF,TGTGCCTGGATGATAGTGGATGAGCAGTTCTTC
TRBJ2-3,TRBD2,TRBV11-2,few,CASSLEVLAGPKTQYF,TGTGCCAGCAGCCTGGAGGTGCTAGCGGGACCAAAAACGCAGTATTTT
TRBJ2-1,TRBD2,TRBV4-1,NA,CASSEISGFSYNEQFF,TGCGCCAGCAGCGAAATTAGCGGGTTCTCCTACAATGAGCAGTTCTTC